This T cell receptor beta chain was captured by sequencing in a study of control samples from healthy donors and cancer patients. The germline gives CDR1 SGHRS, CDR2 YFSETQ. Trimming removed 5 bases at V and 0 bases at J, with 12 bases between. The CDR3 covers 16 residues. Profiled with immunoSEQ multiplex PCR; TCRdb holds only in-frame clones, not every one. The sample consists of about 120,000 clones, around 87% of them appearing once. What was sequenced was PBMCs. The chain links TRBV5-1 to TRBJ2-6; no clear D gene. This receptor was taken from a woman in her fifties or sixties with colorectal cancer. CDR3 residues: CASRPQSFSGANVLTF. In nucleotides, the CDR3 is TGCGCCAGCAGACCTCAGTCGTTCTCTGGGGCCAACGTCCTGACTTTC.